The 14 T cell receptor beta chains below come from one sample, sequenced in a study of T cell responses to AZD1222 COVID-19 vaccine. Sequencing used immunoSEQ multiplex PCR; TCRdb keeps in-frame clones, though not all of them. The repertoire holds 180,000 or so clones, with 88% as singletons. The input for sequencing was peripheral blood, taken 28 days after the second AZD1222 dose. These receptors were collected from an adult who received the AZD1222 COVID-19 vaccine.

Notes on this clone: Other DNA sequences in this specimen translate into the identical CDR3. The rearrangement uses TRBV28 and TRBJ1-5; D ambiguous. V was trimmed by 5 bases and J by 0 bases, leaving 5 bases between them. This CDR3 is built from 13 residues. Germline V gene lookup returns CDR1 MDHEN and CDR2 SYDVKM. The DNA of the CDR3 is TGTGCCAGCAGTCGGGATAGCAATCAGCCCCAGCATTTT. Translating gives CASSRDSNQPQHF.

This chain connects TRBV18 to TRBJ1-4; 10 positions match TRBD1. The CDR3 consists of 15 residues. Germline CDR1 and CDR2: KGHSH and LQKENI. V gave up 3 bases and J gave up 5 bases; unmatched junction bases: 3. For the CDR3, the DNA is TGTGCCAGCTCACCTCGACAGGGGGCGAATGAAAAACTGTTTTTT. This sequence encodes CASSPRQGANEKLFF. The variable domain in full, with the rest retrieved from reference TRBV18 and TRBJ1-4, is NAGVMQNPRHLVRRRGQEARLRCSPMKGHSHVYWYRQLPEEGLKFMVYLQKENIIDESGMPKERFSAEFPKEGPSILRIQQVVRGDSAAYFCASSPRQGANEKLFFGSGTQLSVL.

This clone was seen a single time. The chain links TRBV11-1 to TRBJ1-1; D gene unclear. This CDR3 has 15 amino acids. V was trimmed by 5 bases and J by 5 bases, leaving 18 bases between them. Germline V gene lookup returns CDR1 SGHAT and CDR2 FQDESV (reference sequence). The CDR3 region is CASSPGVRRLTEAFF. CDR3 bases: TGTGCCAGCAGCCCTGGAGTCCGGAGGTTGACTGAAGCTTTCTTT.

Notes on this clone: At the DNA level, this CDR3 is encoded by other sequences in the same sample as well. The V and J genes are TRBV12-3 or TRBV12-4 and TRBJ2-7; no clear D gene. The CDR3 is 12 amino acids. V gave up 1 base and J gave up 4 bases, with 5 bases separating them. Here the CDR3 reads CASSLVSYEQYF. In nucleotides, the CDR3 is TGTGCCAGCAGTTTAGTATCATACGAGCAGTACTTC.

This clone showed up just a few times. This rearrangement joins TRBV3-1 (or the pseudogene TRBV3-2) to TRBJ2-2, with 14 bases that match TRBD2. The germline CDR1 and CDR2 sequences are LGHDT and YNNKEL (reference sequence). J lost 4 bases, V lost 8 bases, and 9 bases had no gene match. CDR3 length equals 17 residues. In DNA, the CDR3 is TGTGCCAGCCAGGGGACTAGCGGGAGCGTAGGCACCGGGGAGCTGTTTTTT. Translating it yields CASQGTSGSVGTGELFF.

The chain recombines TRBV24-1 with TRBJ2-3; 8 nucleotides align to TRBD1. This CDR3 comprises 17 residues. V lost 4 bases and J lost 4; bases outside the gene matches: 12. Germline CDR1 is KGHDR and CDR2 is SFDVKD. The CDR3 sequence: CATSDPGQGLIADTQYF. The DNA of the CDR3 is TGTGCCACCAGTGACCCCGGACAGGGTTTGATCGCAGATACGCAGTATTTT.

The chain is built from TRBV9 and TRBJ2-3, with D tentatively TRBD1 (6 bases). The CDR3 runs to 12 residues. Germline V gene data show CDR1 as SGDLS and CDR2 as YYNGEE. V was pared by 4 bases and J by 6 bases, with 9 bases between. CDR3 sequence reads: CASSPGADTQYF. The CDR3 DNA reads as TGTGCCAGCAGCCCAGGGGCCGATACGCAGTATTTT.

This sequence joins TRBV7-8 and TRBJ2-1; the D gene is possibly TRBD1 (5 bases). This CDR3 contains 13 residues. Germline V lookup: CDR1 SGHVS, CDR2 FQNEAQ. Trimming stripped 7 bases from V and 4 bases from J, with 11 bases between. CDR3 in amino acids: CASKQGTYNEQFF. In DNA, the CDR3 is TGTGCCAGCAAGCAGGGTACGTACAATGAGCAGTTCTTC.

This rearrangement joins TRBV18 to TRBJ1-2; tentative D call: TRBD1 (6 bases). Trimming cost V 3 bases and J 1 base, with 12 bases left between them. The CDR3 spans 15 residues. Germline assignment: CDR1 KGHSH and CDR2 LQKENI. The CDR3 region has the DNA TGTGCCAGCTCACCTGAGGGGGGACTTAACTATGGCTACACCTTC. This codes for CASSPEGGLNYGYTF.

V is TRBV2 and J is TRBJ2-7, with D possibly matching TRBD2 (5 bases). The CDR3 sequence is 13 residues long. Per germline, CDR1 SNHLY and CDR2 FYNNEI. Trimming removed 7 bases from V and 2 bases from J, with 12 bases in between. This CDR3 is CASTPGNTYEQYF. As DNA, the CDR3 is TGTGCCAGCACACCGGGAAACACCTACGAGCAGTACTTC.

This clone was seen just once. DNA of the CDR3: TGTGCCAGCAGCCTAGCGGGAGGCACCTACGAGCAGTACTTC. Translation: CASSLAGGTYEQYF. The chain carries TRBV14 and TRBJ2-7, with 10 bases identical to TRBD2. In germline, CDR1 is SGHDN, CDR2 FVKESK. With 4 bases clipped from V and 2 bases from J, the junction kept 2 bases outside the gene matches. There are 14 residues in the CDR3.

This clone was detected a few times. The rearrangement links TRBV6-2 or TRBV6-3 to TRBJ1-6; D is unresolved. Germline assignment: CDR1 MNHEY and CDR2 SVGEGT. Trimming left V 0 bases short and J 7 bases short, with 7 bases between. This CDR3 contains 14 residues. The CDR3 bases are TGTGCCAGCAGTTACTCCCAGGAGAATTCACCCCTCCACTTT. Residues: CASSYSQENSPLHF.

V and J are TRBV10-3 and TRBJ1-2; the D gene is possibly TRBD1 (5 bases). The germline V gene has CDR1 ENHRY and CDR2 SYGVKD. CDR3 size: 14 residues. V was trimmed by 0 bases and J by 4 bases, leaving 9 bases between them. CDR3 amino acids: CAISESFQGYGYTF. The DNA for the CDR3 is TGTGCCATCAGTGAGTCGTTTCAGGGCTATGGCTACACCTTC.

This clone appeared once. The V call is TRBV6-2 or TRBV6-3, the J call TRBJ2-1; the D gene could be TRBD1 or TRBD2 (5 bases each). Germline V gene data show CDR1 as MNHEY and CDR2 as SVGEGT. The CDR3 is 13 amino acids. With 5 bases removed from V and 5 bases from J, the gap between germline ends came to 10 bases. In DNA form, the CDR3 reads TGTGCCAGCAGTACCCTGGGGGACAATGAGCAGTTCTTC. It encodes CASSTLGDNEQFF.